Below are 8 T cell receptor beta chains sequenced from a single sample in a study of cytomegalovirus exposure and HLA in healthy donors (dated by TCRdb to the late 2010s). Libraries were constructed by the immunoSEQ multiplex PCR assay. The multiplex PCR relied on a mix of 60 forward primers for TCR Vbeta segments and 13 reverse primers for TCR Jbeta segments. Imported from immuneACCESS, the table was reduced by TCRdb to in-frame sequences with V and J called. These copies leave out some clones; in studies compared against another copy, an unresolved V gene accounts for under half, and the cause of the remainder is not known. This sample's listing comprises around 140,000 clones. Over 1.5% of the sample is in the top ten clones. The sequenced sample was PBMCs. Receptor source: a man aged 18 to 30 in good health and CMV-seronegative.

The CDR3 nucleotides read TGTGCCAGCAGCTCCTCCGGGAAAATGAACACTGAAGCTTTCTTT. The encoded protein is CASSSSGKMNTEAFF. This chain uses TRBV9 with TRBJ1-1; D not resolved. This CDR3 spans 15 amino acids. Germline lookup yields CDR1 SGDLS and CDR2 YYNGEE. V shed 4 bases and J shed 0 bases, with 13 bases lying between them.

This rearrangement joins TRBV6-6 to TRBJ2-1, with D tentatively TRBD2 (7 bases). CDR1 MNHNY and CDR2 SVGAGI come from the germline V gene (reference sequence). The CDR3 totals 16 residues. Deletions cut 6 bases from V and 10 bases from J, with 25 bases between. This chain's CDR3 is CASSYWRGTSGVEQFF. The DNA for the CDR3 is TGTGCCAGCAGCTATTGGCGGGGGACATCTGGAGTCGAGCAGTTCTTC.

With regard to this clone: A read error may produce the germline difference seen at one junction end. For the CDR3, the DNA is TGTGCCAGCAGCGTGGATGAACAGAACTTC. It is translated as CASSVDEQNF. The rearrangement joins TRBV9 to TRBJ1-2; no reliable D call. This CDR3 has 10 amino acids. Looked up from germline, CDR1 is SGDLS and CDR2 is YYNGEE.

The chain joins TRBV7-9 to TRBJ2-5; 8 bases align to TRBD1. Gene TRBJ2-7 matches the end of the DNA better, so the J call may be wrong. This CDR3 is 14 amino acids long. Germline lookup yields CDR1 SEHNR and CDR2 FQNEAQ (reference sequence). CDR3 region: CASSRTGLSYEQYF. CDR3 DNA: TGTGCCAGCAGCCGGACAGGGTTATCCTACGAGCAGTACTTC.

The chain couples TRBV6-5 to TRBJ2-3; tentatively, D is TRBD2 (6 bases). The germline V gene encodes CDR1 MNHEY and CDR2 SVGAGI. V lost 3 bases to trimming and J lost 4 bases, with 14 bases between them. The CDR3 is made up of 15 amino acids. This chain's CDR3 is CASSYQEGFADTQYF. The CDR3 region has the DNA TGTGCCAGCAGTTATCAGGAGGGTTTTGCAGATACGCAGTATTTT.

The gene calls are TRBV6-5 and TRBJ1-2; 7 bases line up with TRBD1. Germline loops: CDR1 MNHEY, CDR2 SVGAGI. The CDR3 runs to 16 residues. After removal of 4 bases from V and 0 bases from J, the junction contained 8 bases not matched to a gene. CDR3 region: CASSSRGQAANYGYTF. The CDR3 DNA follows: TGTGCCAGCAGTTCGCGAGGACAGGCGGCTAACTATGGCTACACCTTC.

J is TRBJ1-2 and V is TRBV28, with 12 bases aligning to TRBD1. The CDR3 runs 17 residues. With V trimmed by 8 bases and J by 7 bases, 17 bases remained unmatched. Germline CDR1 MDHEN, CDR2 SYDVKM. CDR3 in amino acids: CASRPALVGQGAAGYTF. Here the CDR3 DNA reads TGTGCCAGCCGACCCGCTTTGGTGGGACAGGGGGCGGCTGGCTACACCTTC.

The chain is built from TRBV29-1 and TRBJ1-5; 7 bases are shared with TRBD1. The CDR3 runs 13 residues. V dropped 6 bases and J dropped 4; count of bases not matched to a gene: 6. The germline CDR1 and CDR2 sequences are SQVTM and ANQGSEA. CDR3 in DNA: TGCAGCGTGATCGACAGGGAGAATCAGCCCCAGCATTTT. Protein sequence: CSVIDRENQPQHF.